Below, 13 T cell receptor beta chains from the same sample are listed, as sequenced in a study of CD8 T cells in ankylosing spondylitis. Findings and limits, study-wide: A TCR beta motif of eight or nine highly homologous variants seemed to mark ankylosing spondylitis blood.

Their target antigens are unknown. TCRdb fed the 5' RACE reads into MiXCR, producing one record per CDR3 protein. The profile covers 750,000 to 850,000 distinct CDR3 sequences, with over 9.5% appearing a single time and approximately 0.5% taken by the ten largest. Sequenced: blood, either unsorted or a sorted T cell fraction (not recorded which). These receptors all come from a male donor with ankylosing spondylitis.

This clonotype appeared a few times. The V and J genes are TRBV20-1 and TRBJ1-1; D may be TRBD1 (5 bases). Looked up from germline, CDR1 is DFQATT and CDR2 is SNEGSKA (reference sequence). The V and J ends lost 6 bases and 6 bases respectively, with 23 bases between them. The CDR3 is made up of 15 amino acids. The CDR3, as DNA: TGCAGTGCCGTAGGGCCCGTGGGGGGAAACGCTGAAGCTTTCTTT. It specifies CSAVGPVGGNAEAFF.

This clonotype was counted many times. The rearrangement links TRBV7-2 to TRBJ1-2; unclear D gene. Deletions cut 5 bases from V and 4 bases from J, with 14 bases between. CDR3 length equals 14 residues. Germline CDR1 is SGHTA and CDR2 is FQGNSA. CDR3 bases: TGTGCCAGCAGCCCCGGCGGGCCTCGCTATGGCTACACCTTC. Protein product: CASSPGGPRYGYTF.

The chain recombines TRBV4-2 with TRBJ2-7; 10 nucleotides align to TRBD1. Germline loops: CDR1 LGHNA, CDR2 YNFKEQ. Trimming took 1 base from V and 2 from J; bases not matched to a gene: 11. This CDR3 is built from 18 residues. CDR3 DNA: TGTGCCAGCAGCCAAGTTCCCTCGGGACAGGGGATAACCTACGAGCAGTACTTC. This codes for CASSQVPSGQGITYEQYF.

The CDR3: CATSRDLGPPSTDTQYF. Written as DNA, the CDR3 is TGTGCCACCAGCAGAGATTTGGGTCCTCCCTCTACAGATACGCAGTATTTT. This rearrangement joins TRBV15 to TRBJ2-3; no reliable D call. V dropped 0 bases and J dropped 3 bases, with 16 bases sitting between them. Germline values: CDR1 LNHNV, CDR2 YYDKDF (reference sequence). The CDR3 extends over 17 amino acids.

This clonotype was detected many times. V gene TRBV5-1 combines with J gene TRBJ2-4; maybe TRBD2 (5 bases). CDR3 length: 13 amino acids. From germline, CDR1 is SGHRS and CDR2 YFSETQ. The V end was cut by 0 bases, the J end by 11 bases, with 12 bases between. The CDR3 loop is CASSLDSRDLQYF. The CDR3 DNA follows: TGCGCCAGCAGCTTGGATAGTCGGGATCTTCAGTACTTC.

V and J are TRBV28 and TRBJ2-7; D might be TRBD1 or TRBD2, each matching 5 bases. The V and J ends lost 7 bases and 4 bases respectively, with 17 bases between them. The germline V gene has CDR1 MDHEN and CDR2 SYDVKM. The CDR3 length is 14 residues. For the CDR3, the DNA is TGTGCCAGCACCCCGGGACCGGTTTGGTACGAGCAGTACTTC. Translated, it gives CASTPGPVWYEQYF.

Ten or more counts support this clonotype. The chain carries TRBV6-5 and TRBJ1-4; possibly TRBD1 for D (6 bases). This CDR3 is built from 15 residues. Germline CDR1 and CDR2: MNHEY and SVGAGI. V lost 2 bases, J lost 2 bases, and 9 bases lay in between. The DNA of the CDR3 is TGTGCCAGCAGTTACGGAGGGGGGACTAATGAAAAACTGTTTTTT. Translating gives CASSYGGGTNEKLFF.

V usage is TRBV6-5 and J usage is TRBJ1-3; D is undetermined. The V end was cut by 0 bases, the J end by 3 bases, with 15 bases between. The CDR3 sequence is 17 residues long. Germline V gene data show CDR1 as MNHEY and CDR2 as SVGAGI. As DNA, the CDR3 is TGTGCCAGCAGTTACTCGGTACAGCCTTCCCGTGGAAACACCATATATTTT. Its translation: CASSYSVQPSRGNTIYF.

This clonotype was seen at least ten times. The chain is built from TRBV9 and TRBJ1-5; D gene uncertain. This CDR3 region has 15 residues. V shed 0 bases and J shed 6 bases, with 13 bases lying between them. Germline CDR1 SGDLS, CDR2 YYNGEE. DNA for the CDR3: TGTGCCAGCAGCGTAGGCCCATTCGGAGCTCAGCCCCAGCATTTT. Translated, it gives CASSVGPFGAQPQHF. Supplemented by reference TRBV9 and TRBJ1-5, the full variable domain reads DSGVTQTPKHLITATGQRVTLRCSPRSGDLSVYWYQQSLDQGLQFLIQYYNGEERAKGNILERFSAQQFPDLHSELNLSSLELGDSALYFCASSVGPFGAQPQHFGDGTRLSIL.

The chain links TRBV7-9 to TRBJ2-7; 7 nucleotides match TRBD1. Looked up from germline, CDR1 is SEHNR and CDR2 is FQNEAQ (reference sequence). With 8 bases clipped from V and 6 bases from J, the junction kept 10 bases outside the gene matches. This CDR3 is 13 amino acids long. The CDR3 DNA is TGTGCCAGCTCCGCGAGGGGGCCGAGCGAGCAGTACTTC. Translation: CASSARGPSEQYF. The whole variable domain, remainder taken from reference TRBV7-9 and TRBJ2-7, is DTGVSQNPRHKITKRGQNVTFRCDPISEHNRLYWYRQTLGQGPEFLTYFQNEAQLEKSRLLSDRFSAERPKGSFSTLEIQRTEQGDSAMYLCASSARGPSEQYFGPGTRLTVT.

The chain joins TRBV11-2 to TRBJ2-3; 12 positions agree with TRBD2. The V segment lost 0 bases and the J segment 4 bases; nucleotides outside the gene matches: 8. The CDR3 has 18 amino acids. The germline V gene encodes CDR1 SGHAT and CDR2 FQNNGV. The DNA for the CDR3 is TGTGCCAGCAGCTTAGAGTTAGCCCTAGCGGGGGGGCCAGATACGCAGTATTTT. Residues: CASSLELALAGGPDTQYF.

The chain employs TRBV5-1 and TRBJ1-1; D gene ambiguous. The length of the CDR3 is 14 residues. Trimming took 0 bases from V and 4 from J, leaving 10 bases between them. Germline loops: CDR1 SGHRS, CDR2 YFSETQ. The CDR3, as DNA: TGCGCCAGCAGCTTGGAGTCCCAGGCCACTGAAGCTTTCTTT. It encodes CASSLESQATEAFF. Variable domain in full (rest from reference TRBV5-1 and TRBJ1-1): KAGVTQTPRYLIKTRGQQVTLSCSPISGHRSVSWYQQTPGQGLQFLFEYFSETQRNKGNFPGRFSGRQFSNSRSEMNVSTLELGDSALYLCASSLESQATEAFFGQGTRLTVV.

This chain joins TRBV7-2 and TRBJ2-3, with 8 bases fitting TRBD2. V was clipped by 2 bases and J by 3 bases; unmatched bases: 19. Germline lookup yields CDR1 SGHTA and CDR2 FQGNSA. This CDR3 is 20 amino acids long. In nucleotides, the CDR3 is TGTGCCAGCAGCTTATCGGGGACTCGGGGCGGGAGGATCAGGACAGATACGCAGTATTTT. Amino acids: CASSLSGTRGGRIRTDTQYF.